Listed below are T cell receptor beta chains from one sample, sequenced in a study of technical replicates of blood from a few donors. The data were produced by immunoSEQ multiplex PCR, yet TCRdb's version contains in-frame clones alone and is incomplete. Among 65,000 to 95,000 clones listed, around 97% were seen once. Sequencing was carried out using T cells isolated from PBMCs. These receptors came from a human donor in good health. The CDR3 runs from the conserved cysteine through the conserved F or W. Each record gives: V gene, J gene, CDR3 protein.

v_call: TRBV5-6
j_call: TRBJ2-4
cdr3_aa: CASSSPQGTKNIQYF

v_call: TRBV27
j_call: TRBJ2-3
cdr3_aa: CASRQYQGTDTQYF

v_call: TRBV30
j_call: TRBJ1-2
cdr3_aa: CAWKLYRDAGYTF

v_call: TRBV6-1
j_call: TRBJ2-7
cdr3_aa: CASSEASAQSYEQYF

v_call: TRBV27
j_call: TRBJ1-2
cdr3_aa: CASSLTNQGLTYGYTF

v_call: TRBV4-3
j_call: TRBJ1-2
cdr3_aa: CASSQDGGQYYGYTF

v_call: TRBV9
j_call: TRBJ1-2
cdr3_aa: CASSGTGDYGYTF

v_call: TRBV5-6
j_call: TRBJ2-1
cdr3_aa: CASSFMSSYNEQFF

v_call: TRBV7-7
j_call: TRBJ2-2
cdr3_aa: CASSPLGTGVTGELFF

v_call: TRBV6-5
j_call: TRBJ2-1
cdr3_aa: CASSLSGISYNEQFF

v_call: TRBV19
j_call: TRBJ1-1
cdr3_aa: CASGNRASEAFF

v_call: TRBV9
j_call: TRBJ2-7
cdr3_aa: CASSSPRGTAEQYF

v_call: TRBV10-1
j_call: TRBJ2-1
cdr3_aa: CASGALRKFF

v_call: TRBV4-3
j_call: TRBJ2-7
cdr3_aa: CASSQAPGTGVSEQYF

v_call: TRBV5-5
j_call: TRBJ2-1
cdr3_aa: CASSSYSSYNEQFF

v_call: TRBV5-1
j_call: TRBJ1-3
cdr3_aa: CASSPAPGTGGNTIYF

v_call: TRBV7-9
j_call: TRBJ2-7
cdr3_aa: CASSAPGHNHEQYF

v_call: TRBV5-6
j_call: TRBJ2-3
cdr3_aa: CASSLTHGSAADTQYF

v_call: TRBV5-4
j_call: TRBJ2-5
cdr3_aa: CASSLDLAVETQYF

v_call: TRBV7-2
j_call: TRBJ2-5
cdr3_aa: CASSKAGQTETQYF

v_call: TRBV6-6
j_call: TRBJ2-7
cdr3_aa: CASSPGQSTYEQYF

v_call: TRBV6-5
j_call: TRBJ2-5
cdr3_aa: CASSYGEEETQYF

v_call: TRBV5-4
j_call: TRBJ2-7
cdr3_aa: CASSVGTASYEQYF

v_call: TRBV30
j_call: TRBJ2-2
cdr3_aa: CAWSSKVSKRGELFF

v_call: TRBV7-8
j_call: TRBJ2-7
cdr3_aa: CASGGSYLEQYF

v_call: TRBV18
j_call: TRBJ2-1
cdr3_aa: CASSPPDGGPNEQFF

v_call: TRBV28
j_call: TRBJ2-1
cdr3_aa: CASSFGGTSVLSWYNEQFF

v_call: TRBV7-9
j_call: TRBJ2-7
cdr3_aa: CASSFWGHPTIQYF

v_call: TRBV6-5
j_call: NA
cdr3_aa: CASLGGNEQYF

v_call: TRBV7-8
j_call: TRBJ1-3
cdr3_aa: CASSLGVGGDTIYF

v_call: TRBV14
j_call: TRBJ2-1
cdr3_aa: CASMGASGSLHEQFF

v_call: TRBV7-3
j_call: TRBJ2-5
cdr3_aa: CASSWAGGLQETQYF

v_call: TRBV5-4
j_call: TRBJ2-1
cdr3_aa: CASSLVGLAGGDNEQFF

v_call: TRBV9
j_call: TRBJ2-1
cdr3_aa: CASNTEPRLAGQQFF

v_call: TRBV9
j_call: TRBJ1-1
cdr3_aa: CASSVVSMGRGSEAFF

v_call: TRBV5-1
j_call: TRBJ2-7
cdr3_aa: CASSLPSASYEQYF

v_call: TRBV19
j_call: TRBJ2-7
cdr3_aa: CASSIDSGYGGEQYF

v_call: TRBV27
j_call: TRBJ1-5
cdr3_aa: CASSFRDSYQPQHF

v_call: TRBV9
j_call: TRBJ1-1
cdr3_aa: CASSGIRGAAEAFF

v_call: TRBV7-2
j_call: TRBJ2-5
cdr3_aa: CASSSIFETQYF

v_call: TRBV2
j_call: TRBJ1-1
cdr3_aa: CASLGTDKYTEAFF

v_call: TRBV7-9
j_call: TRBJ2-7
cdr3_aa: CASAGYDTYEQYF

v_call: TRBV10-3
j_call: TRBJ2-3
cdr3_aa: CATAGTSDTDTQYF

v_call: TRBV2
j_call: TRBJ2-2
cdr3_aa: CASLEGTGTGELFF

v_call: TRBV6-5
j_call: TRBJ2-7
cdr3_aa: CASSYSNIYEQYF

v_call: TRBV9
j_call: TRBJ1-4
cdr3_aa: CASSTEVGEKLFF

v_call: TRBV25-1
j_call: TRBJ2-7
cdr3_aa: CASSEGGESYEQYF

v_call: TRBV11-1
j_call: TRBJ2-1
cdr3_aa: CASSPDLAGYNEQFF

v_call: TRBV27
j_call: TRBJ2-7
cdr3_aa: CASSPGRGRASYEQYF

v_call: TRBV5-1
j_call: TRBJ1-2
cdr3_aa: CASSLVGDKAYGYTF

v_call: TRBV6-6
j_call: TRBJ1-5
cdr3_aa: CASTSGDSNQPQHF

v_call: TRBV1
j_call: TRBJ2-1
cdr3_aa: CTSSQNPGLAENNEQFF

v_call: TRBV7-9
j_call: TRBJ1-2
cdr3_aa: CASSPRLQFNGYTF

v_call: TRBV5-1
j_call: TRBJ2-2
cdr3_aa: CASSLGGGLAGPNTGELFF

v_call: TRBV5-5
j_call: TRBJ2-7
cdr3_aa: CASSLEGLAGVSIEQYF

v_call: TRBV6-4
j_call: TRBJ2-2
cdr3_aa: CASSKLAGGELFF

v_call: TRBV10-1
j_call: TRBJ2-3
cdr3_aa: CASISTSGRPTDTQYF

v_call: TRBV5-1
j_call: TRBJ2-4
cdr3_aa: CASSLDPRGNIQYF

v_call: TRBV11-2
j_call: TRBJ2-7
cdr3_aa: CASSLSQGDNYEQYF

v_call: TRBV7-3
j_call: TRBJ2-7
cdr3_aa: CASSPDAGLPEQYF